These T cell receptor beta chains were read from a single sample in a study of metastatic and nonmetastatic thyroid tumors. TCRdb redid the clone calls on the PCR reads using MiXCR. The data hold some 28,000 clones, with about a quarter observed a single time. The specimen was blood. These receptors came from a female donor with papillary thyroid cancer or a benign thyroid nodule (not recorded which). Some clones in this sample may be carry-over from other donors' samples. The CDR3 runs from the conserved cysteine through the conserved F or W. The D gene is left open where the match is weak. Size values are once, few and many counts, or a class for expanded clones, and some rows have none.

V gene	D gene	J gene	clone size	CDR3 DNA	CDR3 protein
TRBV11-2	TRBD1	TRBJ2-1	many	TGTGCCAGCAGCTTAATACAGGGGGGAAATGAGCAGTTCTTC	CASSLIQGGNEQFF
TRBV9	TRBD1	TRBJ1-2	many	TGTGCCAGCACCAGGTGGCAGGGGGACTATGGCTACACCTTC	CASTRWQGDYGYTF
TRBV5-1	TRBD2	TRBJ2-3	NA	TGCGCCAGCAAACCCAGACTAGCGGGGGGACTAAATACGCAGTATTTT	CASKPRLAGGLNTQYF
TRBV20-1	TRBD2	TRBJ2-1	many	TGCAGTGCCGCCGGCTCGGGGGGGGCTGGATTCTTC	CSAAGSGGAGFF
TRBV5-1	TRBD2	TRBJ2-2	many	TGCGCCAGCAGCTTGGGAGGGACTAGTAACACCGGGGAGCTGTTTTTT	CASSLGGTSNTGELFF
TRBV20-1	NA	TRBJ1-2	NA	TGCAGTGCTACCCCGCGAGGGACTAACTATGGCTACACCTTC	CSATPRGTNYGYTF
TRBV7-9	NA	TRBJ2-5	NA	TGTGCCAGCAGCCCGCGACCCTCCGAGACCCAGTACTTC	CASSPRPSETQYF
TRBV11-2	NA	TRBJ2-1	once	TGTGCCAGCAGCTCCCATTCTAGCGCGAGTGGCAATGAGCATTTCTTC	CASSSHSSASGNEHFF
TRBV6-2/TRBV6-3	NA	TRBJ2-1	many	TGTGCCAGCAGTTCCGACGCTGGACAGGAGCAGTTCTTC	CASSSDAGQEQFF
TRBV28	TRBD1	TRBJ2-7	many	TGTGCCAGCAGTTCCCGGGACAGCTACTACGAGCAGTACTTC	CASSSRDSYYEQYF
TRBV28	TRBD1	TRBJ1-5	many	TGTGCCAGCAGTCCACCTGGACAGGGCCATAGCAATCAGCCCCAGCATTTT	CASSPPGQGHSNQPQHF
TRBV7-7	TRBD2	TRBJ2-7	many	TGTGCTAGCAGCGCGACTAGCGGGATAGACGAGCAGTACTTC	CASSATSGIDEQYF
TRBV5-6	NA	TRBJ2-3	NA	TGTGCCAGCAGCTTGGTGGGGGGATATACGCAGTATTTT	CASSLVGGYTQYF
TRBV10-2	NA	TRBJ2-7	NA	TGCGCCAGCACCATGGACGGCAAAACATACGAGCAGCACTTC	CASTMDGKTYEQHF
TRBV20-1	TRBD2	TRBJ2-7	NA	TGCAGTGCTAGCCCTAGCGGGGGATTGGCCTACGAGCAGTACTTC	CSASPSGGLAYEQYF
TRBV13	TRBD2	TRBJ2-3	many	TGTGCCAGCAGCGCCCGACTAGCGGGGTACACAGATACGCAGTATTTT	CASSARLAGYTDTQYF
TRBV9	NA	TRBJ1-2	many	TGTGCCAGCAGCGTACTTCAGGGGATGGGCTATGGCTACACCTTC	CASSVLQGMGYGYTF
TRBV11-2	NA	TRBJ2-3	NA	TGTGCCAGCAGCGCCCGGGGCAAAAAAGGGGGAGATACGCAGTATTTT	CASSARGKKGGDTQYF
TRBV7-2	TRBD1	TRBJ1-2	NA	TGTGCCAGCAGCTTAGTCGGGACAGATACTAGCTACACCTTC	CASSLVGTDTSYTF
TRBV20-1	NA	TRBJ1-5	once	TGCAGTGCTAGAGTGGGGAGTCAGCCCCAGCATTTT	CSARVGSQPQHF
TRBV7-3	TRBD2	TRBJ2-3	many	TGTGCCAGCAGCTTACCTCAAGGGAGCGGGAGGGCCTACGATACGCAGTATTTT	CASSLPQGSGRAYDTQYF
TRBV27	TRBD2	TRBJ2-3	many	TGTGCCACCATGACTAGCGGTATCACAGATACGCAGTATTTT	CATMTSGITDTQYF
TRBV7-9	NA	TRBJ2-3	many	TGTGCCAGCAGCTCCAAATTCACAGATACGCAGTATTTT	CASSSKFTDTQYF
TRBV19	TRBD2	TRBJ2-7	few	TGTGCCAGTAGTAAAGAATTAGCGGGGACCTACGAGCAATACTTC	CASSKELAGTYEQYF
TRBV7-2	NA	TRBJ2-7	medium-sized	TGTGCCAGCAGCTCCGGGATGCGCTACGAGCAGTACTTC	CASSSGMRYEQYF
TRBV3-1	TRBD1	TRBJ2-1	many	TGTGCCAGCAGCCAAGATTTGACAGGGAGCACTGAGCAGTTCTTC	CASSQDLTGSTEQFF
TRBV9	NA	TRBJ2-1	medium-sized	TGTGCCAGCAGCGCGGTCCCTAGCTCCTACAATGAGCAGTTCTTC	CASSAVPSSYNEQFF
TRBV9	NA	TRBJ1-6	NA	TGTGCCAGCAGCACCGACTTGGGGGATTTCTATAATTCACCCCTCCACTTT	CASSTDLGDFYNSPLHF
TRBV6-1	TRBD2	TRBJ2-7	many	TGTGCCAGCAGTGAAGACTGGACTAGCTACGAGCAGTACTTC	CASSEDWTSYEQYF
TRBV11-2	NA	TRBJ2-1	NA	TGTGCCAGCAGCTTCCTAGGGGGAAGCTCCTACAATGAGCAGTTCTTC	CASSFLGGSSYNEQFF
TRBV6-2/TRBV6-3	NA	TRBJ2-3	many	TGTGCCAGCAGTTTCACTAAGGCGGCAGATACGCAGTATTTT	CASSFTKAADTQYF
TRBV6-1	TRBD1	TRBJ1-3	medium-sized	TGTGCCAGCAGTCCAACAGGGGCGGGAAACACCATATATTTT	CASSPTGAGNTIYF
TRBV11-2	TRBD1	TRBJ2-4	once	TGTGCCATCAGCTCGAGCCGGACAGGGCTCTTCGGGGTCAAAAACATTCAGTACTTC	CAISSSRTGLFGVKNIQYF
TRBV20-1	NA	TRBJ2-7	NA	TGCCGTGCTAGAGCTCGTCAGGAGGGGGGATCCTACGAGCAGTACTTC	CRARARQEGGSYEQYF
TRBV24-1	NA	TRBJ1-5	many	TGTGCCACCAGTGATCCGGGGGAACAGCCCCAGCATTTT	CATSDPGEQPQHF
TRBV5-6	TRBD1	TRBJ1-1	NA	TGTGCCGGCAGCGCGGGACAGGGGATCACTAAAGCTTTCTTT	CAGSAGQGITKAFF
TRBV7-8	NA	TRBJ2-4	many	TGTGCCAGCAGCACGGGGGTCAAAAACATTCAGTACTTC	CASSTGVKNIQYF
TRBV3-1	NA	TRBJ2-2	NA	TGTGCCAGCAGCCAAGTATATAGGACCAGCGGGGAGCTGTTTTTT	CASSQVYRTSGELFF
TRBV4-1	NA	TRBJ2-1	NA	TGCGCCAGCAGGGGGATTATCTGCTCTCCCTACAATGAGCAGTTCTTC	CASRGIICSPYNEQFF
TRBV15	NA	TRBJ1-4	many	TGTGCCACCAGCAGAGATTTAGGAGGGATGGTGGAAAAACTGTTTTTT	CATSRDLGGMVEKLFF
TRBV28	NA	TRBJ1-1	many	TGTGCCAGCAGGACAAGTGTATGGGGAGTTGGCGCTTTCTTT	CASRTSVWGVGAFF
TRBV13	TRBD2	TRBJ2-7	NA	TGTGCCAGCAGCTGGGGGACTAGCGGAGACTACGAGCAGTACTTC	CASSWGTSGDYEQYF
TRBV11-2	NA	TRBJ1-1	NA	TGTGCCAGCAGCTTAGCCGACGTCGAGGCTTTCTTT	CASSLADVEAFF
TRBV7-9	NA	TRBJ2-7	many	TGTGCCAGCACCTTGGAGGGGGACTACGAGCAGTACTTC	CASTLEGDYEQYF
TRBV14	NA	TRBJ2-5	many	TGTGCCAGCAGCCAAACCCTCCAAGAGACCCAGTACTTC	CASSQTLQETQYF
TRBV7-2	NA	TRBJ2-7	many	TGTGCCAGCAGCCCTACCAGGGACGGCCGCTACGAGCAGTACTTC	CASSPTRDGRYEQYF
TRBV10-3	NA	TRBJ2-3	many	TGTGCCATCAGCGGCCCAGGGCGGCGCACAGATACGCAGTATTTT	CAISGPGRRTDTQYF
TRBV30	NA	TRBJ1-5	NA	TGTGCCTGGAGTGTCCGGGCGAATCAGCCCCAGCAGTTT	CAWSVRANQPQQF
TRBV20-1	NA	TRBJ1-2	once	TGCAGTGGTAGGCCCCACACCCTCCCCTCCACATGTATCTATGGCTACACCTTC	CSGRPHTLPSTCIYGYTF
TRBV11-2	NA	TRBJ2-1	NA	TGTGCCAGCAGCTCACGTTGGAGCTCCTACAATGAGCTGTTCTTC	CASSSRWSSYNELFF
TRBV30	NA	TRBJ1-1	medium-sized	TGTGCCTGGAGTCGACAGCGGAACACTGAAGCTTTCTTT	CAWSRQRNTEAFF
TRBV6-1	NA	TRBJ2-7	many	TGTGCCAGCAGTACACAACAGGGTACGGGCTACGAGCAGTACTTC	CASSTQQGTGYEQYF